This T cell receptor beta chain was found in a study of blood T cell repertoires in COVID-19. About the study: In each case, the material was cDNA or gDNA derived from T cells, B-cell-depleted T cells, or PBMCs.

The V segment lost 4 bases and the J segment 0 bases; nucleotides outside the gene matches: 4. The germline V gene has CDR1 SGHRS and CDR2 YFSETQ. This CDR3 region has 14 residues. How the authors handled the data: Reference gene primers were amplified, and this amplification served to estimate nucleated cell counts. The table came from immunoSEQ multiplex PCR; TCRdb's copy has only in-frame clones and leaves some out. The DNA was the basis for D and trimming; V, J and clone size are from that table. The repertoire includes some 68,000 clones, 80% to 90% of them detected once, and 2.5% to 3% sits in the top ten.

The sequence was obtained from a man aged 50 to 59 with acute or convalescent COVID-19. Sequenced sample: peripheral blood. J is TRBJ2-7 and V is TRBV5-1; 7 bases align to TRBD1. The CDR3 DNA follows: TGCGCCAGCAGCGAACAGGGGAGCTCCTACGAGCAGTACTTC. It translates to CASSEQGSSYEQYF.